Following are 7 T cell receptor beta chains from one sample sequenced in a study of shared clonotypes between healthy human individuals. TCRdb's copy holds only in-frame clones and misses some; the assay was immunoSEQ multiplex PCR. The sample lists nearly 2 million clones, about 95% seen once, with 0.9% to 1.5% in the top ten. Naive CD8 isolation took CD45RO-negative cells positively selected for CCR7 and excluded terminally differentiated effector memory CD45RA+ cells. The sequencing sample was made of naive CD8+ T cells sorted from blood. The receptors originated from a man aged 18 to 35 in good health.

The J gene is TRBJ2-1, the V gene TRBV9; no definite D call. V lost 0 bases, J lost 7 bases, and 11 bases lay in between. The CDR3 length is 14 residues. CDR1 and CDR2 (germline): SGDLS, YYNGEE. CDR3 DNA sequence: TGTGCCAGCAGCGTAGGTTGGGTTCAGAATGAGCAGTTCTTC. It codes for CASSVGWVQNEQFF.

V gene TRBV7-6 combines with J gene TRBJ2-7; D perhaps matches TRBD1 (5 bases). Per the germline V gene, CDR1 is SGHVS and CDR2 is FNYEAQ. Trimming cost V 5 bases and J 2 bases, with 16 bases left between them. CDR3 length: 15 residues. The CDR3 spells CASSPGSGQTYEQYF. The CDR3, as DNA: TGTGCCAGCAGCCCCGGATCCGGACAAACCTACGAGCAGTACTTC.

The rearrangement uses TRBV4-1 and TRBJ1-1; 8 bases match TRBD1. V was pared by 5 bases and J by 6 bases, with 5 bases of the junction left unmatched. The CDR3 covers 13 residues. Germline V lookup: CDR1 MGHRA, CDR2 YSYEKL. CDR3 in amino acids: CASSATGVAEAFF. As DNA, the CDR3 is TGCGCCAGCAGCGCGACAGGGGTGGCTGAAGCTTTCTTT.

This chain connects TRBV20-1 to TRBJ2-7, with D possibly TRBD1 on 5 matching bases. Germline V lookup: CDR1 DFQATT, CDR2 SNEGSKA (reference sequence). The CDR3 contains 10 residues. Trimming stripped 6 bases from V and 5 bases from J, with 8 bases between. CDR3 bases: TGCAGTGCAGACAGCGACGAGCAGTACTTC. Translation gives CSADSDEQYF.

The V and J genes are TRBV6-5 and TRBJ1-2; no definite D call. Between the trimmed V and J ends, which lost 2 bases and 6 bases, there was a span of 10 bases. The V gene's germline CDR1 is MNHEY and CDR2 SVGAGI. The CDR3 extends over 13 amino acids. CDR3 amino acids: CASSYPGWDGYTF. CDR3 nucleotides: TGTGCCAGCAGTTACCCCGGGTGGGATGGCTACACCTTC.

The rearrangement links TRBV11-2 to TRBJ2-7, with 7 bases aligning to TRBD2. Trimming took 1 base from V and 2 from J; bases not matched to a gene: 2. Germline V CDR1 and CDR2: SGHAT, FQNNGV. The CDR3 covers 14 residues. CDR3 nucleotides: TGTGCCAGCAGCTTAGGCAGCGGGACCTACGAGCAGTACTTC. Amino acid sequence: CASSLGSGTYEQYF.

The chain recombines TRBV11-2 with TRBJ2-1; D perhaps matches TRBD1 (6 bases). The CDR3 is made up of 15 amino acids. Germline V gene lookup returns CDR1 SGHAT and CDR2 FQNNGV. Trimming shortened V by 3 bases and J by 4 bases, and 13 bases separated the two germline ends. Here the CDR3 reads CASSFYRDTYNEQFF. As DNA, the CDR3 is TGTGCCAGCAGCTTTTACCGGGACACTTACAATGAGCAGTTCTTC.